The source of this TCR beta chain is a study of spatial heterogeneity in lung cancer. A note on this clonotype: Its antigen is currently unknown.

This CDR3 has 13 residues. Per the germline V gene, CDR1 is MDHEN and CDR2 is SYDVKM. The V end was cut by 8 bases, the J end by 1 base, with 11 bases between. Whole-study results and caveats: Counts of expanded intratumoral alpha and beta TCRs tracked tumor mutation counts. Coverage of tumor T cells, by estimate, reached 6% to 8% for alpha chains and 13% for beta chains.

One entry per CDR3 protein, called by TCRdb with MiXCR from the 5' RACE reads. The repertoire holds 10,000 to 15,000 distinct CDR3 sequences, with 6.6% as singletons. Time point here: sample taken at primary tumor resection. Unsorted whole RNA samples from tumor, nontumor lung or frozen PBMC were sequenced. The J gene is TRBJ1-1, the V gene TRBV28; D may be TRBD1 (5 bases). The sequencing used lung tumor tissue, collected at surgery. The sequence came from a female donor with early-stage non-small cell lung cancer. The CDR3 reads CASGTPANTEAFF. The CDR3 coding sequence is TGTGCCAGCGGGACCCCTGCGAACACTGAAGCTTTCTTT.